This passage covers 21 T cell receptor beta chains from one sample sequenced in a study of OX40 agonist ivuxolimab in advanced cancers. The repertoire was sequenced with immunoSEQ multiplex PCR; TCRdb's copy has only in-frame clones and lacks some. The sample carries approximately 53,000 clones, 85% to 95% recorded once. The input for sequencing was CD4+ or CD8+ T cells sorted from blood, taken in a trial of the OX40 agonist ivuxolimab. The receptor set was obtained from an adult with an advanced solid tumor such as melanoma, head and neck, liver or kidney cancer.

The chain recombines TRBV6-1 with TRBJ1-5; D perhaps matches TRBD1 (6 bases). The CDR3 contains 16 residues. V lost 4 bases, J lost 4 bases, and 17 bases lay in between. Germline V gene sequence: CDR1 MNHNS, CDR2 SASEGT. For the CDR3, the DNA is TGTGCCAGCAGTGCACAGGGTTTTGGGGGTAATCAGCCCCAGCATTTT. Protein product: CASSAQGFGGNQPQHF.

Turning to this clone: The germline gene is not matched at one end of the junction; a read error may be the cause. The CDR3: CASSTRDRGGRIF. In DNA form, the CDR3 reads TGTGCCAGCAGCACCCGGGACAGGGGAGGAAGGATTTTT. The chain recombines TRBV5-6 with TRBJ1-4, with 10 bases matching TRBD1. The CDR3 contains 13 residues. Germline CDR1 reads SGHDT; CDR2 reads YYEEEE.

This chain links TRBV28 with TRBJ2-5; no firm D call. The germline gives CDR1 MDHEN, CDR2 SYDVKM. CDR3 size: 14 residues. V was pared by 0 bases and J by 6 bases, with 11 bases between. The CDR3 DNA follows: TGTGCCAGCAGTTTATGGGAGCAATCCCAGACCCAGTACTTC. It specifies CASSLWEQSQTQYF.

The J gene is TRBJ2-1, the V gene TRBV18; D is perhaps TRBD1 (6 bases). CDR1 and CDR2 (germline): KGHSH, LQKENI. This CDR3 comprises 15 residues. V dropped 3 bases and J dropped 13 bases, with 22 bases sitting between them. CDR3 in amino acids: CASSPQSPTGVHQFF. CDR3 bases: TGTGCCAGCTCACCCCAATCCCCGACAGGTGTCCATCAGTTCTTC. Supplemented by reference TRBV18 and TRBJ2-1, the full variable domain reads NAGVMQNPRHLVRRRGQEARLRCSPMKGHSHVYWYRQLPEEGLKFMVYLQKENIIDESGMPKERFSAEFPKEGPSILRIQQVVRGDSAAYFCASSPQSPTGVHQFFGPGTRLTVL.

The V gene is TRBV10-2, the J gene TRBJ1-5, with D hard to call. CDR1 and CDR2 (germline): WSHSY, SAAADI. This CDR3 is built from 13 residues. V was pared by 3 bases and J by 7 bases, with 10 bases between. CDR3 in amino acids: CASSDNSYQPQHF. The CDR3 region has the DNA TGCGCCAGCAGTGATAATTCTTACCAGCCCCAGCATTTT.

This chain connects TRBV19 to TRBJ2-7, with D maybe TRBD1 (6 bases). V was trimmed by 6 bases and J by 2 bases, leaving 11 bases between them. This CDR3 has 13 amino acids. Germline V lookup: CDR1 LNHDA, CDR2 SQIVND (reference sequence). The CDR3 protein is CASSTGITYEQYF. The CDR3 region has the DNA TGTGCCAGTAGCACAGGGATTACCTACGAGCAGTACTTC.

CDR3 coding DNA: TGTGCCAGCACATTTGGGACGGGGGGACAGGGAGATTGGGAGCAGTACTTC. Translated: CASTFGTGGQGDWEQYF. The J gene is TRBJ2-7, the V gene TRBV7-9, with TRBD1 matching over 9 bases. This CDR3 is built from 17 residues. The V and J ends lost 7 bases and 7 bases, in that order; junction bases with no gene match: 20. Germline-derived CDR1 and CDR2 are SEHNR and FQNEAQ (reference sequence).

The chain couples TRBV19 to TRBJ2-1; D might be TRBD2 (6 bases). Germline CDR1 is LNHDA and CDR2 is SQIVND (reference sequence). V dropped 7 bases and J dropped 3 bases, with 16 bases sitting between them. The length of the CDR3 is 15 residues. The CDR3 DNA is TGTGCCAGTACCCCTTGGGGCGGGAACTACAATGAGCAGTTCTTC. It encodes CASTPWGGNYNEQFF. Variable domain in full (rest from reference TRBV19 and TRBJ2-1): DGGITQSPKYLFRKEGQNVTLSCEQNLNHDAMYWYRQDPGQGLRLIYYSQIVNDFQKGDIAEGYSVSREKKESFPLTVTSAQKNPTAFYLCASTPWGGNYNEQFFGPGTRLTVL.

The chain links TRBV16 to TRBJ2-3; D uncertain. The CDR3 contains 16 residues. Germline CDR1 is KGHSY and CDR2 is FQNENV. V lost 5 bases and J 4 bases, leaving 19 bases between the germline ends. The CDR3 spells CASSNQLRQVPDTQYF. In DNA form, the CDR3 reads TGTGCCAGCAGCAACCAATTACGGCAAGTGCCAGATACGCAGTATTTT.

The V gene is TRBV19, the J gene TRBJ2-7, with 10 bases lining up with TRBD1. The length of the CDR3 is 14 residues. J was trimmed by 3 bases and V by 5 bases; bases with no gene match: 4. Germline-derived CDR1 and CDR2 are LNHDA and SQIVND (reference sequence). The CDR3 DNA reads as TGTGCCAGTAGTCCGAGGACAGGGGGCTACGAGCAGTACTTC. Translation gives CASSPRTGGYEQYF.

The CDR3 sequence: CASSSLAGGGPTDTQYF. DNA for the CDR3: TGTGCCAGCAGCTCCCTAGCGGGAGGTGGCCCCACAGATACGCAGTATTTT. The V and J genes are TRBV7-6 and TRBJ2-3, with 11 positions matching TRBD2. The CDR3 spans 17 residues. Germline-derived CDR1 and CDR2 are SGHVS and FNYEAQ. Unmatched junction bases numbered 8, after V lost 4 bases and J lost 2 bases.

The chain employs TRBV5-1 and TRBJ1-6, with a possible D match to TRBD1 (6 bases). The CDR3 loop spans 15 amino acids. From germline, CDR1 is SGHRS and CDR2 YFSETQ. The germline V and J ends were trimmed by 2 bases and 8 bases, with 14 bases remaining between them. The CDR3, as DNA: TGCGCCAGCAGCTTAGGTCAGGGGAAGGATTCACCCCTCCACTTT. It yields the protein CASSLGQGKDSPLHF.

The V and J genes are TRBV9 and TRBJ2-3; 12 nucleotides agree with TRBD2. The trim removed 2 bases at V and 1 base at J, leaving 8 bases unmatched. CDR3 length: 18 amino acids. The germline gives CDR1 SGDLS, CDR2 YYNGEE. The CDR3 coding sequence is TGTGCCAGCAGCGTCCTAGCGGGAGGGCCGATTCGCACAGATACGCAGTATTTT. Translated: CASSVLAGGPIRTDTQYF.

The chain carries TRBV4-3 and TRBJ2-2; D might be TRBD1 or TRBD2, each matching 5 bases. The germline V gene encodes CDR1 LGHNA and CDR2 YSLEER. V was pared by 0 bases and J by 2 bases, with 10 bases between. There are 16 residues in the CDR3. For the CDR3, the DNA is TGCGCCAGCAGCCAAGAAGGGGACCCTAACACCGGGGAGCTGTTTTTT. Amino acids: CASSQEGDPNTGELFF.

The genes are TRBV28 and TRBJ1-1; D gene ambiguous. Trimming left V 8 bases short and J 0 bases short, with 7 bases between. Germline values: CDR1 MDHEN, CDR2 SYDVKM. The CDR3 spans 12 residues. This CDR3 reads CASGTMNTEAFF. CDR3 sequence (DNA): TGTGCCAGCGGTACTATGAACACTGAAGCTTTCTTT.

V and J are TRBV4-3 and TRBJ2-7; a possible D gene is TRBD1 (5 bases). The CDR3 runs to 17 residues. Germline CDR1 is LGHNA and CDR2 is YSLEER. V lost 0 bases and J lost 4, with 19 bases in between. CDR3 protein: CASSQDPGASKPYEQYF. The CDR3 DNA reads TGCGCCAGCAGCCAAGATCCTGGGGCTTCTAAACCTTACGAGCAGTACTTC.

Only one count was recorded for this clone. J is TRBJ1-2 and V is TRBV6-5, with D possibly TRBD1 on 5 matching bases. The CDR3 covers 15 residues. In germline, CDR1 is MNHEY, CDR2 SVGAGI. The V and J ends lost 7 bases and 4 bases respectively, with 19 bases between them. In DNA form, the CDR3 reads TGTGCCAGCACCAACTCCGTCGACAGCCTCTATGGCTACACCTTC. Its protein product is CASTNSVDSLYGYTF.

The J gene is TRBJ2-5, the V gene TRBV4-1; 14 bases are shared with TRBD2. The germline gives CDR1 MGHRA, CDR2 YSYEKL. The CDR3 contains 16 residues. V lost 3 bases to trimming and J lost 5 bases; unmatched junction nucleotides: 5. In nucleotides, the CDR3 is TGCGCCAGCAGCCAGACTAGCGGGAGGGACCGGGAGACCCAGTACTTC. Amino acids: CASSQTSGRDRETQYF.

The chain employs TRBV27 and TRBJ1-3; D unclear. The CDR3 consists of 13 residues. Germline assignment: CDR1 MNHEY and CDR2 SMNVEV (reference sequence). V gave up 3 bases and J gave up 3 bases, with 6 bases separating them. CDR3 sequence reads: CASSLAGGNTIYF. The CDR3 coding sequence is TGTGCCAGCAGTTTGGCTGGTGGAAACACCATATATTTT.

The J gene is TRBJ2-7, the V gene TRBV15; a weak D match, TRBD2 (7 bases). The CDR3 is 14 amino acids. Germline V gives CDR1 LNHNV, CDR2 YYDKDF (reference sequence). V was trimmed by 6 bases and J by 2 bases, leaving 14 bases between them. The CDR3 nucleotides are TGTGCCACCAGAAACGAAGGGGGGGCCTACGAGCAGTACTTC. Amino acids: CATRNEGGAYEQYF.

The chain recombines TRBV6-1 with TRBJ2-7; no definite D call. CDR1 and CDR2 from the germline V gene are MNHNS and SASEGT. The germline V and J ends were trimmed by 0 bases and 0 bases, with 12 bases remaining between them. The CDR3 is 16 amino acids. CDR3 DNA sequence: TGTGCCAGCAGTGAAGCGTATAGGGAACCCTCCTACGAGCAGTACTTC. This gives the protein CASSEAYREPSYEQYF.